This T cell receptor beta chain is from a study of blood T cell repertoires in COVID-19. Study-wide background: Sources were T cells, B-cell-depleted T cells, or PBMCs; the material itself was cDNA or gDNA.

Using immunoSEQ multiplex PCR, the repertoire was profiled, and TCRdb retains in-frame clones only, with some absent. The profile shows a few hundred thousand clones, about 89% of them singletons. Self-reported history from a screening survey and questionnaire set each donor's cohort. What the recovered Cohort 3 donors had was two negative PCRs, clearance, or symptom resolution. Losses at the gene ends were 4 bases for V and 3 bases for J; bases not matched to a gene: 0. The length of the CDR3 is 12 residues. Per germline, CDR1 MGHDK and CDR2 SYGVNS. The TCR sequence derives from a woman between 40 and 55 years old who had recovered from COVID-19. Sample: PBMCs or T cells enriched from blood (not recorded which). The chain links TRBV25-1 to TRBJ2-7; 7 bases fit TRBD1. Here the CDR3 reads CASSGTGYEQYF. In DNA, the CDR3 is TGTGCCAGCAGTGGGACAGGCTACGAGCAGTACTTC.